These T cell receptor beta chains were read from a single sample in a study of CD8+ T cells in alopecia areata. Clones were sequenced by immunoSEQ multiplex PCR, and TCRdb holds only the in-frame ones, with some missing. The top ten clones hold about 25% of a sample with 130,000 to 150,000 clones, 82% of them seen once. The sequenced sample was CD8+ T cells sorted from blood, obtained at week 4, from a patient treated with tofacitinib. These receptors were collected from a human donor with alopecia areata. The CDR3 runs from the conserved cysteine through the conserved F or W. A D gene is named only where the DNA matches it firmly. Clone size is stated in some rows and not others, as once, few, many or a class when expanded.

clone size: .
V gene: TRBV9
J gene: TRBJ2-5
D gene: .
CDR3 protein: CASSVEGLSQETQYF
CDR3 DNA: TGTGCCAGCAGCGTAGAAGGTCTATCCCAAGAGACCCAGTACTTC

clone size: .
V gene: TRBV9
J gene: TRBJ2-3
D gene: .
CDR3 protein: CASSARRTDTQYF
CDR3 DNA: TGTGCCAGCAGCGCCCGACGCACAGATACGCAGTATTTT

clone size: .
V gene: TRBV29-1
J gene: TRBJ2-7
D gene: .
CDR3 protein: CSVEDQYEQYF
CDR3 DNA: TGCAGCGTTGAAGATCAGTACGAGCAGTACTTC

clone size: .
V gene: TRBV11-2
J gene: TRBJ2-3
D gene: TRBD2
CDR3 protein: CASAPRGLAGGTDTQYF
CDR3 DNA: TGTGCCAGCGCCCCAAGGGGGCTAGCGGGGGGAACAGATACGCAGTATTTT

clone size: few
V gene: TRBV29-1
J gene: TRBJ2-5
D gene: TRBD2
CDR3 protein: CSVERRGDQETQYF
CDR3 DNA: TGCAGCGTTGAAAGGCGGGGGGACCAAGAGACCCAGTACTTC

clone size: .
V gene: TRBV2
J gene: TRBJ2-7
D gene: .
CDR3 protein: CASSEAEHYEQYF
CDR3 DNA: TGTGCCAGCAGTGAAGCGGAACACTACGAGCAGTACTTC

clone size: few
V gene: TRBV6-5
J gene: TRBJ2-7
D gene: TRBD1
CDR3 protein: CASSLGTGGLYEQYF
CDR3 DNA: TGTGCCAGCAGCCTCGGGACAGGGGGCCTCTACGAGCAGTACTTC

clone size: .
V gene: TRBV10-3
J gene: TRBJ1-2
D gene: .
CDR3 protein: CAISRGDYGYTF
CDR3 DNA: TGTGCCATCAGCCGAGGAGACTATGGCTACACCTTC

clone size: .
V gene: TRBV27
J gene: TRBJ1-1
D gene: .
CDR3 protein: CASSLAGVATEAFF
CDR3 DNA: TGTGCCAGCAGTTTAGCTGGTGTGGCCACTGAAGCTTTCTTT

clone size: few
V gene: TRBV7-8
J gene: TRBJ2-7
D gene: .
CDR3 protein: CASSLSSFSYEQYF
CDR3 DNA: TGTGCCAGCAGCTTATCAAGTTTCTCCTACGAGCAGTACTTC

clone size: few
V gene: TRBV6-5
J gene: TRBJ2-7
D gene: TRBD1
CDR3 protein: CASIRTGSYEQYF
CDR3 DNA: TGTGCCAGCATTCGGACAGGCTCCTACGAGCAGTACTTC

clone size: .
V gene: TRBV7-6
J gene: TRBJ2-1
D gene: .
CDR3 protein: CASSPGTPYNEQFF
CDR3 DNA: TGTGCCAGCAGCCCTGGGACACCTTACAATGAGCAGTTCTTC

clone size: once
V gene: TRBV4-1
J gene: TRBJ1-3
D gene: TRBD1
CDR3 protein: CASSQWTGAGNTIYF
CDR3 DNA: TGCGCCAGCAGCCAGTGGACAGGGGCTGGAAACACCATATATTTT

clone size: few
V gene: TRBV27
J gene: TRBJ1-1
D gene: .
CDR3 protein: CASSLGPNTEAFF
CDR3 DNA: TGTGCCAGCAGTTTAGGTCCGAACACTGAAGCTTTCTTT

clone size: .
V gene: TRBV5-6
J gene: TRBJ2-1
D gene: .
CDR3 protein: CASSLGQVGFF
CDR3 DNA: TGTGCCAGCAGCTTGGGACAGGTGGGGTTCTTC

clone size: .
V gene: TRBV7-8
J gene: TRBJ2-5
D gene: TRBD2
CDR3 protein: CASSLGTFGGQETQYF
CDR3 DNA: TGTGCCAGCAGCTTAGGGACGTTCGGGGGGCAAGAGACCCAGTACTTC

clone size: .
V gene: TRBV7-6
J gene: TRBJ2-5
D gene: .
CDR3 protein: CASSLYPQRRETQYF
CDR3 DNA: TGTGCCAGCAGCTTATATCCCCAGCGGCGAGAGACCCAGTACTTC

clone size: few
V gene: TRBV6-5
J gene: TRBJ1-2
D gene: .
CDR3 protein: CASSYSPDSANYGYTF
CDR3 DNA: TGTGCCAGCAGTTACTCCCCGGACAGTGCTAACTATGGCTACACCTTC

clone size: .
V gene: TRBV2
J gene: TRBJ1-2
D gene: .
CDR3 protein: CASSGNIGLANYGYTF
CDR3 DNA: TGTGCCAGCAGTGGGAATATAGGGTTAGCTAACTATGGCTACACCTTC

clone size: .
V gene: TRBV27
J gene: TRBJ2-1
D gene: .
CDR3 protein: CASEKSRNEQFF
CDR3 DNA: TGTGCCAGTGAAAAAAGTCGCAATGAGCAGTTCTTC

clone size: .
V gene: TRBV27
J gene: TRBJ2-1
D gene: TRBD1
CDR3 protein: CASSPLDRVSTNEQFF
CDR3 DNA: TGTGCCAGCAGTCCCCTGGACAGGGTCTCTACAAATGAGCAGTTCTTC

clone size: few
V gene: TRBV5-1
J gene: TRBJ2-1
D gene: .
CDR3 protein: CASSLSATSEQFF
CDR3 DNA: TGCGCCAGCAGCTTGAGTGCCACCTCTGAGCAGTTCTTC

clone size: once
V gene: TRBV4-1
J gene: TRBJ2-7
D gene: .
CDR3 protein: CASSQNQFYEQYF
CDR3 DNA: TGCGCCAGCAGCCAAAACCAATTCTACGAGCAGTACTTC

clone size: .
V gene: TRBV4-1
J gene: TRBJ2-1
D gene: TRBD2
CDR3 protein: CASSQDSGTIYNEQFF
CDR3 DNA: TGCGCCAGCAGCCAAGATTCGGGGACTATTTACAATGAGCAGTTCTTC

clone size: .
V gene: TRBV4-1
J gene: TRBJ2-7
D gene: TRBD1
CDR3 protein: CASSRDRGSYEQYF
CDR3 DNA: TGCGCCAGCAGCCGGGACAGGGGCTCCTACGAGCAGTACTTC

clone size: .
V gene: TRBV15
J gene: TRBJ1-1
D gene: TRBD1
CDR3 protein: CATGKGANTEAFF
CDR3 DNA: TGTGCCACCGGCAAGGGGGCGAACACTGAAGCTTTCTTT

clone size: .
V gene: TRBV4-1
J gene: TRBJ2-7
D gene: TRBD1
CDR3 protein: CASSQPDRSGEQYF
CDR3 DNA: TGCGCCAGCAGCCAACCGGACAGGTCGGGGGAGCAGTACTTC

clone size: .
V gene: TRBV5-4
J gene: TRBJ2-2
D gene: .
CDR3 protein: CASRVGGGELFF
CDR3 DNA: TGTGCCAGCAGAGTGGGAGGCGGGGAGCTGTTTTTT

clone size: .
V gene: TRBV30
J gene: TRBJ2-7
D gene: TRBD2
CDR3 protein: CAWSGPGLAVPYEQYF
CDR3 DNA: TGTGCCTGGAGTGGCCCAGGACTAGCGGTCCCCTACGAGCAGTACTTC

clone size: .
V gene: TRBV27
J gene: TRBJ2-7
D gene: .
CDR3 protein: CASSSGTKGYEQYF
CDR3 DNA: TGTGCCAGCAGTTCCGGGACAAAAGGCTACGAGCAGTACTTC

clone size: .
V gene: TRBV4-1
J gene: TRBJ2-6
D gene: .
CDR3 protein: CASSPRAGEAGANVLTF
CDR3 DNA: TGCGCCAGCAGCCCTCGGGCAGGGGAGGCTGGGGCCAACGTCCTGACTTTC

clone size: .
V gene: TRBV4-3
J gene: TRBJ2-7
D gene: .
CDR3 protein: CATPLGEQYF
CDR3 DNA: TGCGCCACCCCCCTAGGCGAGCAGTACTTC

clone size: .
V gene: TRBV29-1
J gene: TRBJ2-7
D gene: TRBD1
CDR3 protein: CSVAQGASYEQYF
CDR3 DNA: TGCAGCGTTGCCCAGGGGGCTTCCTACGAGCAGTACTTC

clone size: .
V gene: TRBV27
J gene: TRBJ2-7
D gene: TRBD1
CDR3 protein: CACSLLGQAFSYEQYF
CDR3 DNA: TGTGCCTGCAGTTTATTAGGACAGGCCTTTTCCTACGAGCAGTACTTC

clone size: once
V gene: TRBV4-1
J gene: TRBJ1-5
D gene: .
CDR3 protein: CASSQVGSNQPQHF
CDR3 DNA: TGCGCCAGCAGCCAAGTCGGTAGCAATCAGCCCCAGCATTTT

clone size: .
V gene: TRBV5-6
J gene: TRBJ1-2
D gene: .
CDR3 protein: CASTLGGGTNYGYTF
CDR3 DNA: TGTGCCAGCACCCTTGGCGGGGGAACTAACTATGGCTACACCTTC

clone size: .
V gene: TRBV5-6
J gene: TRBJ1-2
D gene: .
CDR3 protein: CASSLVATYGYTF
CDR3 DNA: TGTGCCAGCAGCTTGGTCGCGACCTATGGCTACACCTTC

clone size: .
V gene: TRBV7-2
J gene: TRBJ2-2
D gene: TRBD2
CDR3 protein: CASSRGVTGELFF
CDR3 DNA: TGTGCCAGCAGCCGGGGGGTTACCGGGGAGCTGTTTTTT

clone size: few
V gene: TRBV2
J gene: TRBJ2-1
D gene: TRBD2
CDR3 protein: CASSVGSGEYNEQFF
CDR3 DNA: TGTGCCAGCAGTGTGGGTAGCGGGGAGTACAATGAGCAGTTCTTC

clone size: .
V gene: TRBV7-2
J gene: TRBJ2-1
D gene: .
CDR3 protein: CASSLTGGYNEQFF
CDR3 DNA: TGTGCCAGCAGCTTAACCGGGGGTTACAATGAGCAGTTCTTC

clone size: .
V gene: TRBV4-1
J gene: TRBJ2-5
D gene: TRBD2
CDR3 protein: CASSHGLAGEETQYF
CDR3 DNA: TGCGCCAGCAGCCATGGACTAGCGGGGGAAGAGACCCAGTACTTC

clone size: .
V gene: TRBV27
J gene: TRBJ2-3
D gene: TRBD1
CDR3 protein: CASSFAGTGARGTQYF
CDR3 DNA: TGTGCCAGCAGTTTCGCCGGGACAGGGGCGCGGGGTACGCAGTATTTT

clone size: .
V gene: TRBV6-5
J gene: TRBJ2-7
D gene: TRBD2
CDR3 protein: CASRLTSGDHEQYF
CDR3 DNA: TGTGCCAGCAGGTTGACTAGCGGGGACCACGAGCAGTACTTC

clone size: once
V gene: TRBV4-1
J gene: TRBJ1-1
D gene: .
CDR3 protein: CASSQVGRETEAFF
CDR3 DNA: TGCGCCAGCAGCCAAGTAGGTAGGGAAACTGAAGCTTTCTTT

clone size: .
V gene: TRBV19
J gene: TRBJ2-7
D gene: .
CDR3 protein: CASSRGTETYEQYF
CDR3 DNA: TGTGCCAGTAGCCGGGGGACTGAGACCTACGAGCAGTACTTC

clone size: .
V gene: TRBV11-2
J gene: TRBJ2-7
D gene: TRBD2
CDR3 protein: CASSLPLAGTYEQYF
CDR3 DNA: TGTGCCAGCAGTCTCCCGCTAGCGGGGACCTACGAGCAGTACTTC

clone size: .
V gene: TRBV4-3
J gene: TRBJ2-5
D gene: .
CDR3 protein: CASSQSTGETQYF
CDR3 DNA: TGCGCCAGCAGCCAATCGACAGGAGAGACCCAGTACTTC

clone size: .
V gene: TRBV9
J gene: TRBJ2-1
D gene: TRBD2
CDR3 protein: CASSASGSSYNEQFF
CDR3 DNA: TGTGCCAGCAGCGCTAGCGGGAGCTCCTACAATGAGCAGTTCTTC

clone size: .
V gene: TRBV4-1
J gene: TRBJ2-7
D gene: .
CDR3 protein: CASSQVEGSYEQYF
CDR3 DNA: TGCGCCAGCAGCCAAGTCGAGGGCTCCTACGAGCAGTACTTC

clone size: .
V gene: TRBV5-1
J gene: TRBJ2-5
D gene: TRBD2
CDR3 protein: CASSLEVAGARETQYF
CDR3 DNA: TGCGCCAGCAGCTTGGAGGTAGCGGGGGCCCGGGAGACCCAGTACTTC

clone size: .
V gene: TRBV27
J gene: TRBJ1-5
D gene: .
CDR3 protein: CASSSIFDGLNQPQHF
CDR3 DNA: TGTGCCAGCAGTTCTATTTTTGACGGGTTAAATCAGCCCCAGCATTTT

clone size: .
V gene: TRBV10-3
J gene: TRBJ2-3
D gene: TRBD1
CDR3 protein: CAISEESTGARADTQYF
CDR3 DNA: TGTGCCATCAGTGAGGAGTCGACAGGGGCCCGCGCAGATACGCAGTATTTT